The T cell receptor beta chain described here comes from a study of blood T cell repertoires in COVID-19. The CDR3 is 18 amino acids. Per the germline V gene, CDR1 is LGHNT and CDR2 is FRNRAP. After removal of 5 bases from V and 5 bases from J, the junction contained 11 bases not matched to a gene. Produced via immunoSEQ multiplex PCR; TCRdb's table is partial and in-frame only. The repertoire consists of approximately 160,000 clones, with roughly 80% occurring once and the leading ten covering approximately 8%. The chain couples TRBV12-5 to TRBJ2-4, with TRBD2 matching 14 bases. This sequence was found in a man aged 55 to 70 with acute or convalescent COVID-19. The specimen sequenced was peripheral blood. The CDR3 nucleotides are TGTGCTAGTGGTGGACTAGCGGGGGGCCCTATGGGCCAAAACATTCAGTACTTC. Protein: CASGGLAGGPMGQNIQYF.